The TCR beta chain under discussion was sequenced for a study of cytomegalovirus exposure and HLA in healthy donors. Findings and limits, study-wide: Indistinguishability led to the exclusion of some V segments, TRBV6-2 and TRBV6-3 included. Altogether, 170 or so TCR beta chains were recorded as cytomegalovirus-associated. Within a later analysis, the majority of CMV-associated TCR beta chains appeared HLA-restricted.

PCR was performed using 60 Vbeta and 13 Jbeta primers. Here immunoSEQ multiplex PCR was the method, and the copy in TCRdb shows in-frame clones only, minus some. The repertoire holds about 120,000 clones, with around 81% as singletons. About this clone: Its specificity is unknown.

CDR1 MNHEY and CDR2 SVGAGI come from the germline V gene. V was cut by 0 bases and J by 3 bases, with 15 bases left in between. The CDR3 length is 16 residues. The source material was PBMCs. V is TRBV6-5 and J is TRBJ2-7; a possible D gene is TRBD2 (6 bases). This TCR came from a woman aged 40 to 49 in good health and CMV-seronegative. CDR3 DNA: TGTGCCAGCAGTTACTCACGGGGGAGTGGGGACTACGAGCAGTACTTC. Translating gives CASSYSRGSGDYEQYF.